A single sample is the source of the 20 T cell receptor beta chains below, sequenced in a study of blood T cell repertoires in COVID-19. TCRdb keeps only in-frame clones here, not all; method: immunoSEQ multiplex PCR. The sample consists of about 120,000 clones, over 75% of them appearing once. Sequencing was carried out using peripheral blood. These receptors were obtained from a man aged 80 or over with acute or convalescent COVID-19.

This chain connects TRBV20-1 to TRBJ2-1; D unclear. The CDR3 length is 11 residues. CDR1 and CDR2 (germline): DFQATT, SNEGSKA (reference sequence). V lost 6 bases and J lost 5, with 8 bases in between. CDR3 sequence reads: CSALKNNEQFF. The DNA of the CDR3 is TGCAGTGCCTTAAAAAACAATGAGCAGTTCTTC.

V and J are TRBV6-5 and TRBJ2-3, with 15 bases aligning to TRBD2. In germline, CDR1 is MNHEY, CDR2 SVGAGI. Trimming took 3 bases from V and 12 from J; bases not matched to a gene: 10. CDR3 length: 16 amino acids. CDR3 bases: TGTGCCAGCAGTTATCCCGGGACTAGCGGGGGGCTCGTACAGTATTTT. Encoded protein: CASSYPGTSGGLVQYF.

Only a few counts were recorded for this clone. The chain has TRBV6-5 and TRBJ1-5; D is ambiguous. CDR3 length: 14 amino acids. Per germline, CDR1 MNHEY and CDR2 SVGAGI. Trimming stripped 6 bases from V and 1 base from J, with 10 bases between. The CDR3 sequence is CASSLNWSNQPQHF. In nucleotides, the CDR3 is TGTGCCAGCAGCCTCAACTGGAGCAATCAGCCCCAGCATTTT.

CDR3 in DNA: TGTGCCTGGAGCGGAGGGGCAGGGAATAGCAATCAGCCCCAGCATTTT. Translation: CAWSGGAGNSNQPQHF. The V call is TRBV30, the J call TRBJ1-5; TRBD1 is a possible D gene (5 bases). Trimming stripped 3 bases from V and 0 bases from J, with 15 bases between. The V gene's germline CDR1 is GTSNPN and CDR2 SVGIG (reference sequence). This CDR3 contains 16 residues.

CDR3: CASRFRSSYEQYF. The CDR3 DNA reads as TGTGCCAGCAGGTTCCGCAGCTCCTACGAGCAGTACTTC. V and J are TRBV5-4 and TRBJ2-7; no clear D. The CDR3 has 13 residues. Germline assignment: CDR1 SGHNT and CDR2 YYREEE (reference sequence). Deletions cut 5 bases from V and 0 bases from J, with 9 bases between. Looking up the rest from reference TRBV5-4 and TRBJ2-7 gives the full variable domain: ETGVTQSPTHLIKTRGQQVTLRCSSQSGHNTVSWYQQALGQGPQFIFQYYREEENGRGNFPPRFSGLQFPNYSSELNVNALELDDSALYLCASRFRSSYEQYFGPGTRLTVT.

The chain combines TRBV3-1 (or the pseudogene TRBV3-2) with TRBJ1-1; D gene ambiguous. Germline V gene lookup returns CDR1 LGHDT and CDR2 YNNKEL (reference sequence). CDR3 length: 14 amino acids. Between the trimmed V and J ends, which lost 0 bases and 4 bases, there was a span of 9 bases. The CDR3 region is CASSQDQAGTEAFF. The CDR3 DNA reads TGTGCCAGCAGCCAAGATCAGGCCGGCACTGAAGCTTTCTTT.

The chain recombines TRBV6-5 with TRBJ1-4, with TRBD1 matching 7 bases. The CDR3 contains 15 residues. Trimming cost V 5 bases and J 3 bases; bases outside gene matches: 6. CDR1 is MNHEY, CDR2 SVGAGI, per germline. CDR3 loop: CASSPQDRPNEKLFF. CDR3 DNA sequence: TGTGCCAGCAGTCCTCAGGACAGGCCTAATGAAAAACTGTTTTTT.

This clone was picked up one time. V is TRBV5-1 and J is TRBJ2-7, with D unresolved. The CDR3 has 15 residues. V was pared by 0 bases and J by 1 base, with 11 bases between. CDR1 and CDR2 (germline): SGHRS, YFSETQ. The CDR3 here is CASSLGHTKSYEQYF. DNA of the CDR3: TGCGCCAGCAGCTTGGGACACACGAAATCCTACGAGCAGTACTTC. The entire variable domain, with the rest obtained from reference TRBV5-1 and TRBJ2-7, is as follows: KAGVTQTPRYLIKTRGQQVTLSCSPISGHRSVSWYQQTPGQGLQFLFEYFSETQRNKGNFPGRFSGRQFSNSRSEMNVSTLELGDSALYLCASSLGHTKSYEQYFGPGTRLTVT.

The chain has TRBV19 and TRBJ1-1, with TRBD1 matching 10 bases. V gave up 0 bases and J gave up 3 bases; unmatched junction bases: 7. The germline V gene has CDR1 LNHDA and CDR2 SQIVND (reference sequence). The CDR3 contains 17 residues. The CDR3 here is CASSIDQRTGGDTEAFF. The DNA of the CDR3 is TGTGCCAGTAGTATAGATCAGCGGACAGGGGGGGACACTGAAGCTTTCTTT.

This chain connects TRBV7-9 to TRBJ1-5; TRBD1 might be the D (5 bases). This CDR3 has 14 residues. Per germline, CDR1 SEHNR and CDR2 FQNEAQ (reference sequence). Between the trimmed V and J ends, which lost 5 bases and 0 bases, there was a span of 8 bases. The CDR3 loop is CASSPTGSNQPQHF. The CDR3 nucleotides are TGTGCCAGCAGCCCTACAGGTAGCAATCAGCCCCAGCATTTT. Looking up the rest from reference TRBV7-9 and TRBJ1-5 gives the full variable domain: DTGVSQNPRHKITKRGQNVTFRCDPISEHNRLYWYRQTLGQGPEFLTYFQNEAQLEKSRLLSDRFSAERPKGSFSTLEIQRTEQGDSAMYLCASSPTGSNQPQHFGDGTRLSIL.

This chain uses TRBV6-1 with TRBJ1-5, with D possibly being TRBD1 (5 bases). Trimming cost V 1 base and J 2 bases, with 9 bases left between them. The germline CDR1 and CDR2 sequences are MNHNS and SASEGT. The CDR3 has 15 residues. The CDR3 sequence: CASSEVGVGNQPQHF. Written as DNA, the CDR3 is TGTGCCAGCAGTGAAGTAGGGGTGGGCAATCAGCCCCAGCATTTT.

The chain links TRBV29-1 to TRBJ1-2, with TRBD1 matching over 7 bases. The CDR3 sequence is 15 residues long. Germline values: CDR1 SQVTM, CDR2 ANQGSEA. The junction had 8 bases not matched to a gene; V was cut back by 0 bases and J by 4 bases. Here the CDR3 DNA reads TGCAGCGTTGAAGATCCGTCCAGGGGGGCCTATGGCTACACCTTC. Amino acids: CSVEDPSRGAYGYTF.

This chain uses TRBV30 with TRBJ2-7; TRBD1 is a possible D gene (5 bases). CDR1 and CDR2 (germline): GTSNPN, SVGIG (reference sequence). This CDR3 has 15 amino acids. V was trimmed by 0 bases and J by 7 bases, leaving 19 bases between them. CDR3 protein: CAWSVRGRARREQYF. The CDR3 DNA is TGTGCCTGGAGTGTACGCGGCAGGGCGAGAAGGGAGCAGTACTTC.

The gene calls are TRBV2 and TRBJ2-3, with 11 bases aligning to TRBD2. J gave up 1 base and V 6 bases, and 3 bases lay outside the gene matches. The CDR3 has 15 residues. Germline CDR1 is SNHLY and CDR2 is FYNNEI. The CDR3 here is CASRGTSGRTDTQYF. CDR3 coding DNA: TGTGCCAGCAGGGGGACTAGCGGTCGCACAGATACGCAGTATTTT.

The V call is TRBV3-1 (or the pseudogene TRBV3-2), the J call TRBJ1-1, with 7 bases lining up with TRBD1. Unmatched junction bases numbered 2, after V lost 4 bases and J lost 6 bases. This CDR3 contains 12 residues. Germline V gene data show CDR1 as LGHDT and CDR2 as YNNKEL (reference sequence). CDR3 in amino acids: CASSRDRAEAFF. CDR3 DNA: TGTGCCAGCAGCCGAGACAGGGCTGAAGCTTTCTTT.

The chain combines TRBV19 with TRBJ2-1, with 7 nucleotides matching TRBD2. Germline CDR1 reads LNHDA; CDR2 reads SQIVND (reference sequence). Germline trimming cut 5 bases from V and 2 bases from J; bases unmatched to any gene: 9. The CDR3 spans 16 residues. The CDR3 DNA is TGTGCCAGTAGTTTGTCGGGAGGACGCCCCTACAATGAGCAGTTCTTC. Residues: CASSLSGGRPYNEQFF. Based on the CDR3 plus reference TRBV19 and TRBJ2-1, the full variable domain is DGGITQSPKYLFRKEGQNVTLSCEQNLNHDAMYWYRQDPGQGLRLIYYSQIVNDFQKGDIAEGYSVSREKKESFPLTVTSAQKNPTAFYLCASSLSGGRPYNEQFFGPGTRLTVL.

V and J are TRBV5-8 and TRBJ1-2; D not certain. V lost 5 bases, J lost 0 bases, and 17 bases lay in between. The CDR3 contains 16 residues. CDR1 and CDR2 (germline): SGHTS, YDEGEE. CDR3 sequence reads: CASRPARTPANYGYTF. The CDR3, as DNA: TGTGCCAGCAGACCAGCCCGGACTCCGGCTAACTATGGCTACACCTTC.

The rearrangement links TRBV14 to TRBJ2-1, with D hard to call. V was trimmed by 4 bases and J by 9 bases, leaving 10 bases between them. The CDR3 spans 12 residues. Per germline, CDR1 SGHDN and CDR2 FVKESK. The CDR3 region has the DNA TGTGCCAGCAGCCGCCGCCCAGGTGAGCAGTTCTTC. Its translation: CASSRRPGEQFF.

The CDR3 sequence: CASSQDPGVGNTIYF. As DNA, the CDR3 is TGTGCCAGCAGCCAAGATCCGGGGGTTGGAAACACCATATATTTT. The chain uses TRBV4-2 and TRBJ1-3; TRBD1 might be the D (5 bases). The CDR3 covers 15 residues. Germline V lookup: CDR1 LGHNA, CDR2 YNFKEQ. Trimming left V 0 bases short and J 3 bases short, with 9 bases between.

This chain joins TRBV15 and TRBJ1-1, with 7 bases aligning to TRBD1. The germline CDR1 and CDR2 sequences are LNHNV and YYDKDF (reference sequence). V shed 6 bases, J shed 2 bases, and the junction held 9 bases outside the gene matches. The CDR3 consists of 15 residues. As DNA, the CDR3 is TGTGCCACCAGGATCGGACAGGCCCGTAACACTGAAGCTTTCTTT. Protein: CATRIGQARNTEAFF.